Below are 17 T cell receptor beta chains sequenced from a single sample in a study of cytomegalovirus exposure and HLA in healthy donors. The PCR was carried out with 60 Vbeta primers and 13 Jbeta primers. Profiling relied on immunoSEQ multiplex PCR, and the TCRdb table lists in-frame clones only, not all of them. The profile covers 120,000 or so clones, with 17% appearing a single time and roughly 2.7% taken by the ten largest. Sequencing was performed on PBMCs. Every receptor here comes from a female donor in good health and CMV-seropositive.

The rearrangement uses TRBV29-1 and TRBJ1-1, with 7 bases lining up with TRBD1. Germline CDR1 SQVTM, CDR2 ANQGSEA. This CDR3 has 13 residues. V lost 6 bases and J lost 6; bases outside the gene matches: 10. Here the CDR3 DNA reads TGCAGCGTAGAACAGGGGAGGGGCTCTGAAGCTTTCTTT. The encoded protein is CSVEQGRGSEAFF.

J is TRBJ2-7 and V is TRBV7-9; 9 nucleotides align to TRBD2. Per the germline V gene, CDR1 is SEHNR and CDR2 is FQNEAQ (reference sequence). The CDR3 covers 16 residues. The V and J ends lost 1 base and 6 bases, in that order; junction bases with no gene match: 10. The CDR3 DNA reads TGTGCCAGCAGCTTAGGGGGAAGGGGACTAGCTGGCGAGCAGTACTTC. As protein: CASSLGGRGLAGEQYF.

This chain connects TRBV28 to TRBJ1-2; D unresolved. Germline CDR1 MDHEN, CDR2 SYDVKM. V was shortened by 6 bases and J by 7 bases, with 15 bases between the two germline ends. The CDR3 runs 13 residues. CDR3 amino acids: CASRPRGRGGYTF. The DNA for the CDR3 is TGTGCCAGCAGACCCCGAGGGCGTGGTGGCTACACCTTC.

The chain employs TRBV18 and TRBJ1-4, with D maybe TRBD1 (6 bases). With 5 bases removed from V and 8 bases from J, the gap between germline ends came to 12 bases. The CDR3 runs 13 residues. The germline V gene has CDR1 KGHSH and CDR2 LQKENI. In DNA form, the CDR3 reads TGTGCCAGCTCAGGGGGCGCTTGGGAAAAACTGTTTTTT. Encoded protein: CASSGGAWEKLFF. The full variable domain, in which reference TRBV18 and TRBJ1-4 provide the parts outside the CDR3, is NAGVMQNPRHLVRRRGQEARLRCSPMKGHSHVYWYRQLPEEGLKFMVYLQKENIIDESGMPKERFSAEFPKEGPSILRIQQVVRGDSAAYFCASSGGAWEKLFFGSGTQLSVL.

V usage is TRBV28 and J usage is TRBJ1-2, with a possible D match to TRBD1 (5 bases). V lost 3 bases, J lost 5 bases, and 13 bases lay in between. The germline V gene has CDR1 MDHEN and CDR2 SYDVKM. The CDR3 has 14 residues. The CDR3 loop is CASSFSGGNYGYTF. The CDR3 nucleotides read TGTGCCAGCAGTTTCAGTGGGGGGAATTATGGCTACACCTTC.

The genes are TRBV4-2 and TRBJ2-2; 7 bases are a match to TRBD2. Germline CDR1 is LGHNA and CDR2 is YNFKEQ. There are 18 residues in the CDR3. Unmatched junction bases numbered 11, after V lost 1 base and J lost 3 bases. The CDR3: CASSQVSGAGEDTGELFF. For the CDR3, the DNA is TGTGCCAGCAGCCAAGTTTCCGGGGCGGGAGAGGACACCGGGGAGCTGTTTTTT.

In DNA, the CDR3 is TGTGCCAGCAGCTTCCTTTCTGCTGCGGGCTCGGCGAACACTGAAGCTTTCTTT. Protein: CASSFLSAAGSANTEAFF. The chain uses TRBV5-6 and TRBJ1-1, with unresolved D. V lost 2 bases to trimming and J lost 1 base, with 21 bases between them. This CDR3 region has 18 residues. Per germline, CDR1 SGHDT and CDR2 YYEEEE.

V gene TRBV28 combines with J gene TRBJ1-5; 7 bases map to TRBD1. The CDR3 totals 15 residues. The V segment lost 3 bases and the J segment 2 bases; nucleotides outside the gene matches: 4. CDR1 and CDR2 from the germline V gene are MDHEN and SYDVKM. CDR3 DNA: TGTGCCAGCAGTTTTAAAACAGGGGGCAATCAGCCCCAGCATTTT. It codes for CASSFKTGGNQPQHF.

There are a few counts of this clone. J is TRBJ1-3 and V is TRBV5-1; D is unclear. The V and J ends lost 0 bases and 0 bases respectively, with 7 bases between them. The CDR3 is 15 residues long. CDR1 is SGHRS, CDR2 YFSETQ, per germline. The CDR3 here is CASSLARSSGNTIYF. Here the CDR3 DNA reads TGCGCCAGCAGCTTGGCGCGGAGCTCTGGAAACACCATATATTTT.

The CDR3 DNA reads as TGTGCCAGCAGCCAAGATTACGGGCTAGCGGGATCCTCCTACAATGAGCAGTTCTTC. It codes for CASSQDYGLAGSSYNEQFF. This chain links TRBV14 with TRBJ2-1; 9 bases are shared with TRBD2. The CDR3 spans 19 residues. Germline CDR1 and CDR2: SGHDN and FVKESK. V lost 0 bases, J lost 0 bases, and 9 bases stayed unmatched.

The chain uses TRBV4-3 and TRBJ2-3; TRBD1 might be the D (5 bases). Trimming shortened V by 2 bases and J by 2 bases, and 14 bases separated the two germline ends. The CDR3 consists of 16 residues. The germline CDR1 and CDR2 sequences are LGHNA and YSLEER. CDR3 loop: CASSQNRFSNTDTQYF. The CDR3 nucleotides read TGCGCCAGCAGCCAAAACAGGTTTTCAAACACAGATACGCAGTATTTT.

This clone has just one count. The chain is built from TRBV11-3 and TRBJ1-6; the match to TRBD1 covers 7 bases. Germline CDR1 is SGHNT and CDR2 is YENEEA. The CDR3 extends over 19 amino acids. V shed 0 bases, J shed 0 bases, and the junction held 8 bases outside the gene matches. CDR3 region: CASSLDRTGRSSYNSPLHF. As DNA, the CDR3 is TGTGCCAGCAGCTTAGATCGGACAGGAAGGAGCTCCTATAATTCACCCCTCCACTTT.

The chain uses TRBV4-2 and TRBJ2-7, with D uncertain. Trimming took 0 bases from V and 2 from J, leaving 11 bases between them. Germline values: CDR1 LGHNA, CDR2 YNFKEQ. The CDR3 length is 15 residues. The CDR3 protein is CASSQDLLPTYEQYF. The CDR3 DNA follows: TGTGCCAGCAGCCAAGACCTATTACCTACCTACGAGCAGTACTTC.

This clone was seen more than once but under ten times. The V gene is TRBV5-1, the J gene TRBJ1-1, with unresolved D. The CDR3 loop spans 14 amino acids. The V and J ends lost 2 bases and 0 bases respectively, with 8 bases between them. Germline CDR1 reads SGHRS; CDR2 reads YFSETQ. CDR3 amino acids: CASSFGQVNTEAFF. CDR3 coding DNA: TGCGCCAGCAGCTTTGGGCAGGTGAACACTGAAGCTTTCTTT.

This clone was detected a few times. This chain joins TRBV5-1 and TRBJ2-5; D perhaps matches TRBD1 (6 bases). CDR1 and CDR2 from the germline V gene are SGHRS and YFSETQ. The germline V and J ends were trimmed by 0 bases and 4 bases, with 16 bases remaining between them. The CDR3 covers 16 residues. The chain's CDR3 is CASSLVQGVMGETQYF. The CDR3 DNA reads as TGCGCCAGCAGCTTGGTACAGGGAGTTATGGGAGAGACCCAGTACTTC.

The chain recombines TRBV5-1 with TRBJ1-2; tentatively, D is TRBD1 (6 bases). V was trimmed by 4 bases and J by 6 bases, leaving 10 bases between them. The CDR3 is made up of 12 amino acids. The V gene's germline CDR1 is SGHRS and CDR2 YFSETQ. CDR3 in DNA: TGCGCCAGCAGCCTGGACAGAGATGGCTACACCTTC. It specifies CASSLDRDGYTF.

The chain employs TRBV28 and TRBJ2-1; the D gene is possibly TRBD1 (6 bases). V dropped 7 bases and J dropped 6 bases, with 10 bases sitting between them. Germline lookup yields CDR1 MDHEN and CDR2 SYDVKM. The CDR3 spans 12 residues. The CDR3 coding sequence is TGTGCCAGCATGAGGGGGTTCAATGAGCAGTTCTTC. It yields the protein CASMRGFNEQFF. The variable domain in full, with the rest retrieved from reference TRBV28 and TRBJ2-1, is DVKVTQSSRYLVKRTGEKVFLECVQDMDHENMFWYRQDPGLGLRLIYFSYDVKMKEKGDIPEGYSVSREKKERFSLILESASTNQTSMYLCASMRGFNEQFFGPGTRLTVL.